Following are 9 T cell receptor beta chains from one sample sequenced in a study of T cell responses to AZD1222 COVID-19 vaccine. Sequencing was performed with immunoSEQ multiplex PCR; in TCRdb, only in-frame clones are kept and a portion is missing. The table includes about 130,000 clones, 85% to 95% detected once. The specimen was peripheral blood, collected on day 0 of AZD1222 vaccination. These receptors all stem from an adult in good health.

J is TRBJ1-2 and V is TRBV19, with a tentative D call TRBD1 (5 bases). In germline, CDR1 is LNHDA, CDR2 SQIVND (reference sequence). This CDR3 comprises 13 residues. Trimming removed 10 bases at V and 4 bases at J, with 16 bases between. CDR3 DNA sequence: TGTGCCATAAGGGCCGGGACCACCTATGGCTACACCTTC. Translating gives CAIRAGTTYGYTF.

This sequence joins TRBV25-1 and TRBJ1-5; D is perhaps TRBD1 (5 bases). This CDR3 contains 13 residues. The V gene lost 4 bases and the J gene lost 3 bases, with 7 bases spanning the gap. The germline gives CDR1 MGHDK, CDR2 SYGVNS. The CDR3 protein is CASSGGNNQPQHF. In DNA, the CDR3 is TGTGCCAGCAGTGGGGGGAACAATCAGCCCCAGCATTTT.

This clone was picked up one time. The V and J genes are TRBV2 and TRBJ2-7; 7 bases agree with TRBD1. There are 12 residues in the CDR3. Germline V gene data show CDR1 as SNHLY and CDR2 as FYNNEI. The junction had 2 bases not matched to a gene; V was cut back by 6 bases and J by 3 bases. The CDR3 is CASRRTGYEQYF. In DNA form, the CDR3 reads TGTGCCAGCAGAAGGACAGGCTACGAGCAGTACTTC.

The rearrangement joins TRBV19 to TRBJ1-5; 10 bases map to TRBD1. This CDR3 has 15 residues. J lost 6 bases, V lost 3 bases, and 5 bases had no gene match. CDR1 and CDR2 from the germline V gene are LNHDA and SQIVND (reference sequence). The CDR3 is CASSILRTGGQPQHF. Written as DNA, the CDR3 is TGTGCCAGTAGTATCCTCCGGACAGGGGGTCAGCCCCAGCATTTT.

The chain joins TRBV19 to TRBJ1-2; D possibly corresponds to TRBD1 (6 bases). Trimming removed 4 bases at V and 4 bases at J, with 16 bases between. This CDR3 has 15 amino acids. CDR1 is LNHDA and CDR2 is SQIVND in the germline V gene (reference sequence). CDR3: CASSRGGLQVYGYTF. In DNA, the CDR3 is TGTGCCAGTAGTAGAGGGGGGTTACAAGTCTATGGCTACACCTTC. Using reference TRBV19 and TRBJ1-2 for the parts outside the CDR3, the full variable domain is DGGITQSPKYLFRKEGQNVTLSCEQNLNHDAMYWYRQDPGQGLRLIYYSQIVNDFQKGDIAEGYSVSREKKESFPLTVTSAQKNPTAFYLCASSRGGLQVYGYTFGSGTRLTVV.

This chain joins TRBV12-3 or TRBV12-4 and TRBJ1-5; D is ambiguous. This CDR3 contains 13 residues. The V end lost 5 bases, the J end lost 5 bases, and 10 bases lay between the germline ends. The DNA of the CDR3 is TGTGCCAGCAGTGGCGGGGATCATCAGCCCCAGCATTTT. Protein sequence: CASSGGDHQPQHF.

This chain joins TRBV10-3 and TRBJ2-3; possibly TRBD1 or TRBD2 for D (6 bases each). Germline CDR1 reads ENHRY; CDR2 reads SYGVKD. Trimming removed 0 bases at V and 3 bases at J, with 13 bases between. The CDR3 covers 16 residues. The CDR3 DNA follows: TGTGCCATCAGTGAGTCCGGGGGCGGTGGAACAGATACGCAGTATTTT. It translates to CAISESGGGGTDTQYF.

This clone appeared a single time. The rearrangement joins TRBV11-3 to TRBJ2-3; D unclear. Germline V gene lookup returns CDR1 SGHNT and CDR2 YENEEA. V lost 2 bases and J lost 6, with 9 bases in between. The CDR3 is made up of 13 amino acids. In DNA form, the CDR3 reads TGTGCCAGCAGCTTAAGGGCTGGGGATACGCAGTATTTT. As protein: CASSLRAGDTQYF.

This rearrangement joins TRBV5-6 to TRBJ1-6; 9 nucleotides match TRBD1. Trimming at V came to 4 bases and at J to 8 bases, leaving 4 bases not matched to a gene. From germline, CDR1 is SGHDT and CDR2 YYEEEE. This CDR3 is 14 amino acids long. The CDR3 sequence: CASSGTGLDSPLHF. The CDR3 region has the DNA TGTGCCAGCAGCGGGACAGGGTTGGATTCACCCCTCCACTTT. Together with reference TRBV5-6 and TRBJ1-6, the CDR3 gives the full variable domain: DAGVTQSPTHLIKTRGQQVTLRCSPKSGHDTVSWYQQALGQGPQFIFQYYEEEERQRGNFPDRFSGHQFPNYSSELNVNALLLGDSALYLCASSGTGLDSPLHFGNGTRLTVT.